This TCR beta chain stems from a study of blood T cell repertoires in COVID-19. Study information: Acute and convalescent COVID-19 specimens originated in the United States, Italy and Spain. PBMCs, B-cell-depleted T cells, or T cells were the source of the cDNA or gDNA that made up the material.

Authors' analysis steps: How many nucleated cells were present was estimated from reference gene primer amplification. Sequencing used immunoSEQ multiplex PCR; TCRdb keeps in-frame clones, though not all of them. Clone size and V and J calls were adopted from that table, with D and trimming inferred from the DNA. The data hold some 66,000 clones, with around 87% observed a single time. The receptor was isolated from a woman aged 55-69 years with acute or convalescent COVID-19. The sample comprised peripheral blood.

CDR3 in amino acids: CASSLDQNTGELFF. The CDR3 DNA reads as TGTGCCAGCAGCTTAGATCAGAACACCGGGGAGCTGTTTTTT. This chain uses TRBV7-2 with TRBJ2-2; no clear D gene. The CDR3 spans 14 residues. The germline V gene has CDR1 SGHTA and CDR2 FQGNSA. Trimming pared 1 base from V and 1 base from J, leaving 4 bases between.